This entry features one T cell receptor beta chain sequence. Its antigen remains unknown. The data were obtained in a study of cytomegalovirus exposure and HLA in healthy donors. Study-wide context: Most genotyped donors, around 78% of 300 to 400, had Caucasian-associated genetic ancestry. Study-level points and caveats: It was reportedly the case that the classifier diagnosed cytomegalovirus status with high specificity and sensitivity.

The PCR had 60 Vbeta and 13 Jbeta primers. Assay: immunoSEQ multiplex PCR; the TCRdb copy retains only in-frame clones and omits some. This table has about 110,000 clones, over 60% appearing once. Germline trimming cut 5 bases from V and 14 bases from J; bases unmatched to any gene: 3. Germline assignment: CDR1 MNHNS and CDR2 SASEGT. The CDR3 spans 11 residues. The source material was PBMCs. The chain links TRBV6-1 to TRBJ2-3; 11 bases agree with TRBD2. The receptor was isolated from a woman aged 50 to 60 in good health and CMV-seropositive. In DNA form, the CDR3 reads TGTGCCAGCAGTATAGCGGGGGGGTGGTATTTT. Protein: CASSIAGGWYF.